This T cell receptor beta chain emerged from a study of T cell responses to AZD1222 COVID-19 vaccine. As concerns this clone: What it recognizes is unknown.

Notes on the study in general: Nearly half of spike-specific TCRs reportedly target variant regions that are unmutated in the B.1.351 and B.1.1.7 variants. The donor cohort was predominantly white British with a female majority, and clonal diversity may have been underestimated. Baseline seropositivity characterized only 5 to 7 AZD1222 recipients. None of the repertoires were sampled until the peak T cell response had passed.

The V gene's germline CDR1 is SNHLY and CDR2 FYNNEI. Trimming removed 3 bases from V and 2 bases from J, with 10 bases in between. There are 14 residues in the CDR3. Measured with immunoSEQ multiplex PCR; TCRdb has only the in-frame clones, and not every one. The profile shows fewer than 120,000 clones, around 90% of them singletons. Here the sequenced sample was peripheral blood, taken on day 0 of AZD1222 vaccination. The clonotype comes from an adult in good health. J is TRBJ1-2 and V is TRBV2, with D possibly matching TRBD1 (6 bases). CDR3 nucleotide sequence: TGTGCCAGCAGTGATACAGGGACGAACTATGGCTACACCTTC. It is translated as CASSDTGTNYGYTF.